This TCR beta chain was found in a study of CD8 T cells in Susac syndrome (dated by TCRdb to 2018 to 2020). Broadly, across the study: Whether CD8+ T cell activation and differentiation in Susac syndrome was antigen driven was tested using repertoire sequencing. The clonality of the CD8+ T cell repertoire was compared across over 9 healthy donors, some 14 Susac syndrome patients and about 15 multiple sclerosis patients.

RNA was extracted using the RNeasy kit, and about 0.5 to 1 ug of the RNA was reverse transcribed with random hexamers. The immunoSEQ multiplex PCR assay, which covers 54 Vbeta and 13 Jbeta segments, was used to amplify TCR beta CDR3 regions. To correct PCR amplification bias, a synthetic template baseline was used for both primer optimization and computational correction. Under the source paper's analysis protocol: Reads were assigned to V, D and J genes according to IMGT and analyzed in immunoSEQ Analyzer, with only productive sequences retained. Clonality was calculated as one minus the Shannon entropy normalized by log2 of the number of productive unique sequences. For each patient and control, public and private clones were evaluated among the 100 most prevalent clones. Clones were defined as Susac-specific if absent from the healthy and MS cohorts, from 1052 published viral clones and from other ImmuneACCESS disease sequences. TCRdb reran the public reads through fastp at Q25 and MiXCR, keeping productive beta chains. Every entry covers one CDR3 protein and lists the most common genes and DNA from its rows. These V and J calls rely on TCRdb rather than the paper's analysis. The sample has about 300,000 distinct CDR3 sequences on record, around 91% of them singletons. Roughly 0.17% of the sample is taken by the ten largest.

Peripheral blood CD8+ and CD4+ T cells from healthy donors, Susac syndrome patients and multiple sclerosis patients were profiled using high-throughput TCR beta sequencing. The multiple sclerosis controls were treatment-naive patients whose relapsing-remitting disease, either stable or active, fulfilled the revised McDonald criteria. Bulk CD8+ and CD4+ T cells were purified by magnetic negative isolation, while CD8+ TEMRA cells were enriched using FACS. Blood was drawn into EDTA tubes, processed within 24 hours, and PBMCs were isolated by density gradient centrifugation. PBMCs intended for TCR sequencing were cryopreserved in liquid nitrogen and were subsequently thawed in a 37 degrees C water bath. A purity of at least 90% was achieved for sorted or isolated CD4+, CD8+ and CD8+ TEMRA cells. Overall study results and their limits: The TCR sequencing and HLA analysis was acknowledged to have included a relatively small number of individuals.

Based on the germline V gene (reference sequence), the CDR1 and CDR2 sequences are MNHEY and SMNVEV. V gives up 5 bases and J gives up 1 base, and the segment between their germline ends measures 20 bases. The CDR3 contains 17 residues, cysteine and phenylalanine counted. Of the read, only the CDR3 DNA is kept; its 51 bases are in frame from base 1. This clonotype was counted once. Its antigen is not yet known. The sample holds no much larger clone one base away, and base qualities are not on file. A single read offers scant evidence. The sequenced material came from CD8+ T cells from PBMCs. The chain joins TRBV27 to TRBJ2-5; the D region possibly corresponds to TRBD2 (6 bases align). This receptor was identified in a human donor with multiple sclerosis. The CDR3 in this case is CASSPTDSGVVQETQYF. In nucleotide form, the sequence is TGTGCCAGCAGTCCGACAGATAGCGGAGTCGTCCAAGAGACCCAGTACTTC.